This TCR beta chain was documented in a study of cytomegalovirus exposure and HLA in healthy donors. Study background: Of some 360 genotyped donors, 70% to 85% clustered with self-reported Caucasian donors.

This PCR relied on a set of 60 Vbeta primers and 13 Jbeta primers. Repertoires were generated with immunoSEQ multiplex PCR, while TCRdb's copy carries only in-frame clones and drops some. In the table there are over 150,000 clones, about 80% of which are singletons. V lost 8 bases and J 4 bases, leaving 14 bases between the germline ends. The CDR3 runs 13 residues. CDR1 and CDR2 from the germline V gene are LNHDA and SQIVND (reference sequence). In regard to this clone: Antigen unknown.

Notes on the study in general: Later genetic work tied a missense DCLRE1C variant to beta-chain V and J trimming. In a later analysis, HLA-associated TCR beta chains were more clonally expanded than equally common others. In a later analysis, TCR association rates varied by HLA locus: DRB1 most, HLA-C fewest.

Sequencing used PBMCs. The chain couples TRBV19 to TRBJ1-2, with unresolved D. The receptor was isolated from a woman aged 50 to 60 in good health and CMV-seronegative. For the CDR3, the DNA is TGTGCCAGTGTTCAGGCCCCACGCTATGGCTACACCTTC. This encodes CASVQAPRYGYTF.